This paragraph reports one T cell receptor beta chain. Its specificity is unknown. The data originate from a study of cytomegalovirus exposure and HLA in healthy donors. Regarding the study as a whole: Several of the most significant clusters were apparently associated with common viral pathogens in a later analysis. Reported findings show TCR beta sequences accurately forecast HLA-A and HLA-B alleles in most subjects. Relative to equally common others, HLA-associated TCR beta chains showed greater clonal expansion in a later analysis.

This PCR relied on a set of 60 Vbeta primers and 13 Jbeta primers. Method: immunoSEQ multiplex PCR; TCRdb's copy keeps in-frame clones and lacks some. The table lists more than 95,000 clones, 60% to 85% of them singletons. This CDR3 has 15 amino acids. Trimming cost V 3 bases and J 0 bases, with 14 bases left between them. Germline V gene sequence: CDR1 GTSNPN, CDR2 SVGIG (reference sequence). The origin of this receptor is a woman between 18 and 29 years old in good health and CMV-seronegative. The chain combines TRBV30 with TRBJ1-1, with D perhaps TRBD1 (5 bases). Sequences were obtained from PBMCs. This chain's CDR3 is CAWSLGRTLNTEAFF. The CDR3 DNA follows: TGTGCCTGGAGCCTGGGCCGGACACTGAACACTGAAGCTTTCTTT.